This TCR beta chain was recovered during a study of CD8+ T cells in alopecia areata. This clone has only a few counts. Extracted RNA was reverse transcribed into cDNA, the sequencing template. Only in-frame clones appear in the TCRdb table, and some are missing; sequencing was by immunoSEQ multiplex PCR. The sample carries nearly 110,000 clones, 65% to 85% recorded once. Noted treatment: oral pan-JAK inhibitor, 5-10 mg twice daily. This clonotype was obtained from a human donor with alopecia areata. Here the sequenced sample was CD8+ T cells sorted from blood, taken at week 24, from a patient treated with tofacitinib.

CDR3 protein: CASSFESWTDTQYF. The CDR3 DNA reads as TGTGCCAGCAGCTTCGAAAGTTGGACAGATACGCAGTATTTT. This chain joins TRBV7-2 and TRBJ2-3, with D unresolved. The CDR3 loop spans 14 amino acids. The germline V and J ends were trimmed by 3 bases and 3 bases, with 10 bases remaining between them. The V gene's germline CDR1 is SGHTA and CDR2 FQGNSA.